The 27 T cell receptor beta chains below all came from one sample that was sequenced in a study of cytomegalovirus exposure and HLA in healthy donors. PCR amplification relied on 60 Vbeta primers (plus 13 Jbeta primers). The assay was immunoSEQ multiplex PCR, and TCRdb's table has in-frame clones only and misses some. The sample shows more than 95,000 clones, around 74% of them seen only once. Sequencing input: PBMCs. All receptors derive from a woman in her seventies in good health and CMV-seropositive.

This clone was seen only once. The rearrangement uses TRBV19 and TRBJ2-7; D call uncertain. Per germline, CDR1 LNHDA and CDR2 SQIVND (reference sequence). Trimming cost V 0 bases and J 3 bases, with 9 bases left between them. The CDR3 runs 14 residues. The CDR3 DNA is TGTGCCAGTAGTATAGAACCAGGATTCTACGAGCAGTACTTC. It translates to CASSIEPGFYEQYF.

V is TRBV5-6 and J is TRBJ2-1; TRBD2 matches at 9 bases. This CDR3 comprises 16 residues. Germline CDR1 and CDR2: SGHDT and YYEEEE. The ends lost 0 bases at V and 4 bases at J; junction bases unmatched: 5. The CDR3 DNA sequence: TGTGCCAGCAGCTTGGGAGCGGGAGGAAAATACAATGAGCAGTTCTTC. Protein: CASSLGAGGKYNEQFF.

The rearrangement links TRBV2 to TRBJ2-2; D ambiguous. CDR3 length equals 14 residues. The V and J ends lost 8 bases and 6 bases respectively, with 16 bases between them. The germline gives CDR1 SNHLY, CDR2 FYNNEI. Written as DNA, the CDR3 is TGTGCCAGCGGAGATTATAATTTTGCCGGGGAGCTGTTTTTT. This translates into CASGDYNFAGELFF. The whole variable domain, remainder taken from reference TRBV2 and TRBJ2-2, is EPEVTQTPSHQVTQMGQEVILRCVPISNHLYFYWYRQILGQKVEFLVSFYNNEISEKSEIFDDQFSVERPDGSNFTLKIRSTKLEDSAMYFCASGDYNFAGELFFGEGSRLTVL.

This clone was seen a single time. CDR3 nucleotides: TGTGCCATCAGTGACCGGGGGGATAACTATGGCTACACCTTC. It translates to CAISDRGDNYGYTF. V gene TRBV10-3 combines with J gene TRBJ1-2, with a tentative D call TRBD1 (5 bases). V lost 3 bases and J 1 base, leaving 9 bases between the germline ends. Germline CDR1 is ENHRY and CDR2 is SYGVKD. The CDR3 totals 14 residues.

In DNA form, the CDR3 reads TGTGCCAGCAGCCTGCTAGCGGGCAACTACAATGAGCAGTTCTTC. As protein: CASSLLAGNYNEQFF. This chain connects TRBV7-3 to TRBJ2-1; 8 bases line up with TRBD2. The germline gives CDR1 SGHTA, CDR2 FQGTGA. The junction had 6 bases not matched to a gene; V was cut back by 5 bases and J by 3 bases. This CDR3 has 15 residues.

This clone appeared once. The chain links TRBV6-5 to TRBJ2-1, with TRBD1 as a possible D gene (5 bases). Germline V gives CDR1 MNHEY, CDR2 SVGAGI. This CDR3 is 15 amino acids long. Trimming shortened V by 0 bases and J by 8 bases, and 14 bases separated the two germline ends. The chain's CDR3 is CASSYSGRPWDEQFF. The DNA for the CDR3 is TGTGCCAGCAGTTACTCGGGGCGGCCCTGGGATGAGCAGTTCTTC.

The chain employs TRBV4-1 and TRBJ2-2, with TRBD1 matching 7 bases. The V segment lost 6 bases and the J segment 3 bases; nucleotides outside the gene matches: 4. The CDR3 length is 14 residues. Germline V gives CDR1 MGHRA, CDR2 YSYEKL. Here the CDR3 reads CASRQGWDTGELFF. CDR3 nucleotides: TGCGCCAGCAGACAGGGGTGGGACACCGGGGAGCTGTTTTTT.

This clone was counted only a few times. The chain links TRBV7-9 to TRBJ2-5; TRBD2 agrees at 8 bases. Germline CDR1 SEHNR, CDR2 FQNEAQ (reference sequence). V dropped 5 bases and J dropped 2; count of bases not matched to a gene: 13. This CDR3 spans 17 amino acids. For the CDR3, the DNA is TGTGCCAGCAGCCCGGATGGGGTAGCGGGACCTCAAGAGACCCAGTACTTC. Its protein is CASSPDGVAGPQETQYF. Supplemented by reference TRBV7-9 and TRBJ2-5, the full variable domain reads DTGVSQNPRHKITKRGQNVTFRCDPISEHNRLYWYRQTLGQGPEFLTYFQNEAQLEKSRLLSDRFSAERPKGSFSTLEIQRTEQGDSAMYLCASSPDGVAGPQETQYFGPGTRLLVL.

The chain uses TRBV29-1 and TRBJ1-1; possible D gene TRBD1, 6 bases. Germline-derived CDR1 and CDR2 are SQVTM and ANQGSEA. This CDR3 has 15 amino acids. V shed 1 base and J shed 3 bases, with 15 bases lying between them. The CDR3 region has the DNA TGCAGCGTTGAAGGAGGGGGGGCGCAGGACACTGAAGCTTTCTTT. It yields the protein CSVEGGGAQDTEAFF.

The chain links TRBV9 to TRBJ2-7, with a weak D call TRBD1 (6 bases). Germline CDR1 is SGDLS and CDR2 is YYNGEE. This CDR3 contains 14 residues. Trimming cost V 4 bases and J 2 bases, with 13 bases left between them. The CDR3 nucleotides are TGTGCCAGCAGCACGACAGGTCGCCCCTACGAGCAGTACTTC. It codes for CASSTTGRPYEQYF.

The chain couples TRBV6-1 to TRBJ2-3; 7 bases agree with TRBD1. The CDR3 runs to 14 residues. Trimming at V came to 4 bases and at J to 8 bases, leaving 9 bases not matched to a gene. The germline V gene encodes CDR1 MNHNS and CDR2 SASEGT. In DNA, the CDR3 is TGTGCCAGCAGTGCGGACAGGTTGTCCGTTACGCAGTATTTT. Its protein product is CASSADRLSVTQYF.

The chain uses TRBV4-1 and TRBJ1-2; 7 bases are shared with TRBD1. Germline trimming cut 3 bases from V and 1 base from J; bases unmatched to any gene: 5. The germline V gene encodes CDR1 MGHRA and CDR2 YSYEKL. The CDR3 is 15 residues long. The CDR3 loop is CASSHPGQFNYGYTF. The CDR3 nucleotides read TGCGCCAGCAGCCACCCGGGACAGTTTAACTATGGCTACACCTTC.

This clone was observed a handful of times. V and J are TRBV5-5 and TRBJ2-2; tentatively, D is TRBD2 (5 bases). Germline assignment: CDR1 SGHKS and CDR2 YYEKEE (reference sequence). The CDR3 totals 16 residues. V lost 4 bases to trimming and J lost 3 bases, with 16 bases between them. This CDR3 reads CASSMEAFADTGELFF. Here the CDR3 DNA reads TGTGCCAGCAGCATGGAGGCGTTTGCGGACACCGGGGAGCTGTTTTTT.

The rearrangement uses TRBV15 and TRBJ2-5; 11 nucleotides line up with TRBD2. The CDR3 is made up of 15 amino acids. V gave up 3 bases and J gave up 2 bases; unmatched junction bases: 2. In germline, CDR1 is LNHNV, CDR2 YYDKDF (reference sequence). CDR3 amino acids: CATSSRLAGQETQYF. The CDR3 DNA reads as TGTGCCACCAGCAGTAGACTAGCGGGGCAAGAGACCCAGTACTTC.

DNA for the CDR3: TGTGCCAGCGCAACCTCAGGGGGCCCCACCTACGAGCAGTACTTC. It is translated as CASATSGGPTYEQYF. The genes are TRBV27 and TRBJ2-7, with TRBD1 matching over 8 bases. This CDR3 region has 15 residues. Germline trimming cut 8 bases from V and 2 bases from J; bases unmatched to any gene: 11. CDR1 and CDR2 from the germline V gene are MNHEY and SMNVEV (reference sequence).

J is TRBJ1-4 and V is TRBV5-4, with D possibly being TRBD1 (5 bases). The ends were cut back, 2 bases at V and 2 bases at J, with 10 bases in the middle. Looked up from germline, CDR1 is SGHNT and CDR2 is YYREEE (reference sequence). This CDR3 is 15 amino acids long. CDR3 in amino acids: CASSFGGKTNEKLFF. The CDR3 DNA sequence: TGTGCCAGCAGCTTTGGGGGGAAGACTAATGAAAAACTGTTTTTT.

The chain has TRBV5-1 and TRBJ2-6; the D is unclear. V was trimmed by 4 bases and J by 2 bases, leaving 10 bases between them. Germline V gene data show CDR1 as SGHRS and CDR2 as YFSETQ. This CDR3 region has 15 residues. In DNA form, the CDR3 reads TGCGCCAGCAGCCCTTTCTCTGCTGGGGCCAACGTCCTGACTTTC. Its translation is CASSPFSAGANVLTF. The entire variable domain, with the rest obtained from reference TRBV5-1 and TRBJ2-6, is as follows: KAGVTQTPRYLIKTRGQQVTLSCSPISGHRSVSWYQQTPGQGLQFLFEYFSETQRNKGNFPGRFSGRQFSNSRSEMNVSTLELGDSALYLCASSPFSAGANVLTFGAGSRLTVL.

The CDR3 region is CASSQQGRGPLHF. Written as DNA, the CDR3 is TGTGCCAGCAGCCAACAGGGGCGAGGGCCCCTCCACTTT. The J gene is TRBJ1-6, the V gene TRBV7-9, with 7 bases matching TRBD1. V shed 5 bases, J shed 13 bases, and the junction held 8 bases outside the gene matches. Germline CDR1 SEHNR, CDR2 FQNEAQ (reference sequence). The CDR3 consists of 13 residues.

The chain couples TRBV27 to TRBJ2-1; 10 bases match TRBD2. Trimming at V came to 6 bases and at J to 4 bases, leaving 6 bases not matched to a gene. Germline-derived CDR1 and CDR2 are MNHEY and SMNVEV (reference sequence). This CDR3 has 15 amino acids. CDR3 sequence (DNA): TGTGCCAGCAGGGGGCTAGCGGGGGAGTACAATGAGCAGTTCTTC. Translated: CASRGLAGEYNEQFF.

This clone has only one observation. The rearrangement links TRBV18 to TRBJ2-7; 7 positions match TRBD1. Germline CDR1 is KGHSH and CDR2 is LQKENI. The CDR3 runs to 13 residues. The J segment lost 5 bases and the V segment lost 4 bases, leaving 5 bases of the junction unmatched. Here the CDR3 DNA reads TGTGCCAGCTCACAGGGGGCCCTGGACGAGCAGTACTTC. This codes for CASSQGALDEQYF.

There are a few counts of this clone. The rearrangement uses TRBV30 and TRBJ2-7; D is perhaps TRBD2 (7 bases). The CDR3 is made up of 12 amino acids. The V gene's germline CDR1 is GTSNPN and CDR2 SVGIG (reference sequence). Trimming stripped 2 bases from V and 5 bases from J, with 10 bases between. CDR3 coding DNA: TGTGCCTGGAGTCGGGGGGCCGACGAGCAGTACTTC. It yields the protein CAWSRGADEQYF.

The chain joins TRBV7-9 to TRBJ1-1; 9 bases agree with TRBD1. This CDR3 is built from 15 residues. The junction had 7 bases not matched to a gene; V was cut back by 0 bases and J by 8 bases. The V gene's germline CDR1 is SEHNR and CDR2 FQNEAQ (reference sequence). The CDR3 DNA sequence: TGTGCCAGCAGCTTAGCGACCGGACAGGGGAGCGAAGCTTTCTTT. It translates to CASSLATGQGSEAFF. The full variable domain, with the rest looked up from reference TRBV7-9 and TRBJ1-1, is DTGVSQNPRHKITKRGQNVTFRCDPISEHNRLYWYRQTLGQGPEFLTYFQNEAQLEKSRLLSDRFSAERPKGSFSTLEIQRTEQGDSAMYLCASSLATGQGSEAFFGQGTRLTVV.

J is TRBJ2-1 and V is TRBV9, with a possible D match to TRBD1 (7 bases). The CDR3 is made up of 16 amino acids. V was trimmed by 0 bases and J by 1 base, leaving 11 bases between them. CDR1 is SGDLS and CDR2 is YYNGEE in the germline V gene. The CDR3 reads CASSVAEGASYNEQFF. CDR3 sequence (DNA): TGTGCCAGCAGCGTAGCGGAGGGGGCGTCCTACAATGAGCAGTTCTTC. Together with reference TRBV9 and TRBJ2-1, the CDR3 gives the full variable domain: DSGVTQTPKHLITATGQRVTLRCSPRSGDLSVYWYQQSLDQGLQFLIQYYNGEERAKGNILERFSAQQFPDLHSELNLSSLELGDSALYFCASSVAEGASYNEQFFGPGTRLTVL.

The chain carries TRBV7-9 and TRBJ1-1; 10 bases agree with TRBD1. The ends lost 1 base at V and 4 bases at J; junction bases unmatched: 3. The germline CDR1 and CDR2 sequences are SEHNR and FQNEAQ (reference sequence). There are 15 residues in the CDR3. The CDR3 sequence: CASSLGGTGVTEAFF. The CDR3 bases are TGTGCCAGCAGCTTAGGGGGGACAGGGGTCACTGAAGCTTTCTTT.

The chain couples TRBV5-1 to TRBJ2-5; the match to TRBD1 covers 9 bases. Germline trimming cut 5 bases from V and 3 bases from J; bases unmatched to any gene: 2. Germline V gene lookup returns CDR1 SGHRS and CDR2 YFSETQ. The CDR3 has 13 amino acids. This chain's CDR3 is CASRRTGEETQYF. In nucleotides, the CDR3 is TGCGCCAGCAGGAGGACAGGGGAAGAGACCCAGTACTTC.

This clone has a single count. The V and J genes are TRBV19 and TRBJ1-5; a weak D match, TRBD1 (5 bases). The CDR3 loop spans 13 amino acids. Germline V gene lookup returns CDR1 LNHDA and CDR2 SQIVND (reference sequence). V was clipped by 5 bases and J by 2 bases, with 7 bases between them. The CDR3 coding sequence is TGTGCCAGTAGTGAAGGGGGCAATCAGCCCCAGCATTTT. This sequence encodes CASSEGGNQPQHF.

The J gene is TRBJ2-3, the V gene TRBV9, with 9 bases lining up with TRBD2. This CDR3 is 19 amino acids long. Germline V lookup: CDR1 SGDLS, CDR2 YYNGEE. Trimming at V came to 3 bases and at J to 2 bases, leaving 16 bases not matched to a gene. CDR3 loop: CASSAEGGGASTYTDTQYF. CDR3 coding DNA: TGTGCCAGCAGCGCGGAGGGCGGGGGGGCCTCCACTTACACAGATACGCAGTATTTT. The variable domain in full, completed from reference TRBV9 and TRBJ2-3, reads DSGVTQTPKHLITATGQRVTLRCSPRSGDLSVYWYQQSLDQGLQFLIQYYNGEERAKGNILERFSAQQFPDLHSELNLSSLELGDSALYFCASSAEGGGASTYTDTQYFGPGTRLTVL.